The 17 T cell receptor beta chains below were found in one sample sequenced in a study of Ad26.COV2.S vaccination and SARS-CoV-2 variants. The treatment: around 19 received Ad26.COV2.S at low or high dose, single or two shots; about 5 received placebo; per-sample allocation not given. Day 63 after the first injection of vaccine or placebo was the sampling time. This table comes from immunoSEQ multiplex PCR, and its TCRdb copy is limited to in-frame clones, with some not included. The data contain about 440,000 clones, 90% of them singletons. Specimen: peripheral blood, collected in a trial of Ad26.COV2.S vaccine versus placebo. The receptors were gathered from a person between 18 and 60 years old who received the Ad26.COV2.S COVID-19 vaccine or a placebo.

The chain carries TRBV5-1 and TRBJ2-3; TRBD1 might be the D (6 bases). Germline CDR1 SGHRS, CDR2 YFSETQ. This CDR3 comprises 15 residues. Trimming removed 7 bases at V and 0 bases at J, with 15 bases between. Written as DNA, the CDR3 is TGCGCCAGCGGATTAACAGGGACCAGCACAGATACGCAGTATTTT. As protein: CASGLTGTSTDTQYF.

The chain joins TRBV7-3 to TRBJ1-6, with unresolved D. Trimming removed 2 bases at V and 5 bases at J, with 10 bases between. Germline V gene data show CDR1 as SGHTA and CDR2 as FQGTGA. CDR3 size: 15 residues. This chain's CDR3 is CASSLLAGDNSPLHF. For the CDR3, the DNA is TGTGCCAGCAGCTTATTGGCAGGTGATAATTCACCCCTCCACTTT.

V and J are TRBV28 and TRBJ2-7, with unresolved D. The CDR3 consists of 12 residues. CDR1 and CDR2 (germline): MDHEN, SYDVKM. V was cut by 3 bases and J by 3 bases, with 6 bases left in between. The CDR3 sequence is CASSLNFYEQYF. The DNA of the CDR3 is TGTGCCAGCAGTTTGAACTTCTACGAGCAGTACTTC.

The rearrangement joins TRBV5-1 to TRBJ2-1; D is ambiguous. The ends were cut back, 0 bases at V and 3 bases at J, with 10 bases in the middle. Germline CDR1 reads SGHRS; CDR2 reads YFSETQ. The CDR3 runs to 15 residues. CDR3: CASSLVTPFYNEQFF. CDR3 nucleotides: TGCGCCAGCAGCTTGGTCACCCCTTTCTACAATGAGCAGTTCTTC.

This rearrangement joins TRBV5-5 to TRBJ2-3, with D tentatively TRBD2 (6 bases). The CDR3 sequence is 16 residues long. Germline CDR1 and CDR2: SGHKS and YYEKEE (reference sequence). V lost 0 bases to trimming and J lost 0 bases, with 11 bases between them. This chain's CDR3 is CASSLVMGTSTDTQYF. The CDR3, as DNA: TGTGCCAGCAGCTTGGTTATGGGGACTAGCACAGATACGCAGTATTTT.

This chain links TRBV19 with TRBJ1-3; D unclear. Germline assignment: CDR1 LNHDA and CDR2 SQIVND (reference sequence). This CDR3 comprises 15 residues. Trimming removed 5 bases from V and 0 bases from J, with 11 bases in between. The CDR3 sequence: CASSLVYPSGNTIYF. In nucleotides, the CDR3 is TGTGCCAGTAGTTTGGTTTACCCCTCTGGAAACACCATATATTTT.

V usage is TRBV18 and J usage is TRBJ2-2, with 9 nucleotides matching TRBD2. V trimming: 0 bases; J trimming: 5 bases; junction bases outside the gene matches: 13. This CDR3 has 19 residues. Germline CDR1 KGHSH, CDR2 LQKENI. CDR3 nucleotide sequence: TGTGCCAGCTCACCACCGATCGGGCTAGCGGGAAATAGGACCGGGGAGCTGTTTTTT. Its protein is CASSPPIGLAGNRTGELFF.

This rearrangement joins TRBV24-1 to TRBJ2-3; D is uncertain. Trimming stripped 1 base from V and 5 bases from J, with 12 bases between. The CDR3 loop spans 15 amino acids. The germline V gene has CDR1 KGHDR and CDR2 SFDVKD. The CDR3 reads CATSDFGIGVDTQYF. CDR3 nucleotide sequence: TGTGCCACCAGTGATTTTGGTATCGGCGTAGATACGCAGTATTTT.

The rearrangement links TRBV7-2 to TRBJ2-4; D not certain. The V and J ends lost 4 bases and 3 bases respectively, with 4 bases between them. The CDR3 is 12 amino acids. The germline V gene has CDR1 SGHTA and CDR2 FQGNSA. For the CDR3, the DNA is TGTGCCAGCAGCTCAGACAAAAACATTCAGTACTTC. It yields the protein CASSSDKNIQYF.

This clone occurred once. V usage is TRBV9 and J usage is TRBJ1-6; possible D gene TRBD1, 6 bases. CDR1 and CDR2 (germline): SGDLS, YYNGEE. This CDR3 contains 15 residues. Between the trimmed V and J ends, which lost 3 bases and 5 bases, there was a span of 12 bases. The CDR3 here is CASSEGGLNNSPLHF. The CDR3 bases are TGTGCCAGCAGCGAAGGGGGGTTGAATAATTCACCCCTCCACTTT.

The chain recombines TRBV21-1 with TRBJ2-3; the listed D gene, TRBD1, was not tested against the DNA. TRBV21-1 constitutes a pseudogene. This CDR3 region has 13 residues. CDR3 DNA sequence: TGTGCCAGCAGCAAAGGACCAGGGTTCGTGCAGTATTTT. Protein sequence: CASSKGPGFVQYF.

This chain uses TRBV10-3 with TRBJ1-1; D not certain. V was clipped by 4 bases and J by 3 bases, with 9 bases between them. Germline loops: CDR1 ENHRY, CDR2 SYGVKD. CDR3 length: 13 amino acids. CDR3 amino acids: CAISVQWDTEAFF. The DNA of the CDR3 is TGTGCCATCAGTGTACAGTGGGACACTGAAGCTTTCTTT.

The chain uses TRBV28 and TRBJ2-7, with 10 bases matching TRBD2. This CDR3 is built from 15 residues. Trimming at V came to 1 base and at J to 5 bases, leaving 5 bases not matched to a gene. Germline V lookup: CDR1 MDHEN, CDR2 SYDVKM. The CDR3 DNA reads as TGTGCCAGCAGTTTATCCCCCGGGACTAGCGACGAGCAGTACTTC. Its protein is CASSLSPGTSDEQYF.

The rearrangement joins TRBV30 to TRBJ2-7; D unresolved. The ends were cut back, 1 base at V and 2 bases at J, with 9 bases in the middle. Germline CDR1 and CDR2: GTSNPN and SVGIG (reference sequence). CDR3 length equals 13 residues. CDR3 in amino acids: CAWSAGRTYEQYF. The CDR3 DNA reads as TGTGCCTGGAGTGCAGGCCGTACCTACGAGCAGTACTTC.

About this clone itself: Distinct nucleotide sequences in the sample also encode this CDR3. V usage is TRBV9 and J usage is TRBJ2-3, with no clear D. The germline V and J ends were trimmed by 1 base and 0 bases, with 6 bases remaining between them. Per the germline V gene, CDR1 is SGDLS and CDR2 is YYNGEE. The CDR3 covers 14 residues. In DNA form, the CDR3 reads TGTGCCAGCAGCGTATCCGGAAGCACAGATACGCAGTATTTT. This gives the protein CASSVSGSTDTQYF. Using reference TRBV9 and TRBJ2-3 for the parts outside the CDR3, the full variable domain is DSGVTQTPKHLITATGQRVTLRCSPRSGDLSVYWYQQSLDQGLQFLIQYYNGEERAKGNILERFSAQQFPDLHSELNLSSLELGDSALYFCASSVSGSTDTQYFGPGTRLTVL.

This clone was seen a handful of times. This rearrangement joins TRBV7-6 to TRBJ2-7; TRBD2 matches at 11 bases. V was pared by 4 bases and J by 3 bases, with 8 bases of the junction left unmatched. CDR3 length: 16 amino acids. Germline V lookup: CDR1 SGHVS, CDR2 FNYEAQ. CDR3 bases: TGTGCCAGCAGCTCTCGACTAGCGGGACCTTACTACGAGCAGTACTTC. It translates to CASSSRLAGPYYEQYF.

The chain uses TRBV7-9 and TRBJ1-4; D unclear. The V gene lost 5 bases and the J gene lost 3 bases, with 10 bases spanning the gap. The CDR3 spans 14 residues. Germline loops: CDR1 SEHNR, CDR2 FQNEAQ (reference sequence). CDR3 in DNA: TGTGCCAGCAGCAACGGGGTCGCTAATGAAAAACTGTTTTTT. Its protein is CASSNGVANEKLFF.